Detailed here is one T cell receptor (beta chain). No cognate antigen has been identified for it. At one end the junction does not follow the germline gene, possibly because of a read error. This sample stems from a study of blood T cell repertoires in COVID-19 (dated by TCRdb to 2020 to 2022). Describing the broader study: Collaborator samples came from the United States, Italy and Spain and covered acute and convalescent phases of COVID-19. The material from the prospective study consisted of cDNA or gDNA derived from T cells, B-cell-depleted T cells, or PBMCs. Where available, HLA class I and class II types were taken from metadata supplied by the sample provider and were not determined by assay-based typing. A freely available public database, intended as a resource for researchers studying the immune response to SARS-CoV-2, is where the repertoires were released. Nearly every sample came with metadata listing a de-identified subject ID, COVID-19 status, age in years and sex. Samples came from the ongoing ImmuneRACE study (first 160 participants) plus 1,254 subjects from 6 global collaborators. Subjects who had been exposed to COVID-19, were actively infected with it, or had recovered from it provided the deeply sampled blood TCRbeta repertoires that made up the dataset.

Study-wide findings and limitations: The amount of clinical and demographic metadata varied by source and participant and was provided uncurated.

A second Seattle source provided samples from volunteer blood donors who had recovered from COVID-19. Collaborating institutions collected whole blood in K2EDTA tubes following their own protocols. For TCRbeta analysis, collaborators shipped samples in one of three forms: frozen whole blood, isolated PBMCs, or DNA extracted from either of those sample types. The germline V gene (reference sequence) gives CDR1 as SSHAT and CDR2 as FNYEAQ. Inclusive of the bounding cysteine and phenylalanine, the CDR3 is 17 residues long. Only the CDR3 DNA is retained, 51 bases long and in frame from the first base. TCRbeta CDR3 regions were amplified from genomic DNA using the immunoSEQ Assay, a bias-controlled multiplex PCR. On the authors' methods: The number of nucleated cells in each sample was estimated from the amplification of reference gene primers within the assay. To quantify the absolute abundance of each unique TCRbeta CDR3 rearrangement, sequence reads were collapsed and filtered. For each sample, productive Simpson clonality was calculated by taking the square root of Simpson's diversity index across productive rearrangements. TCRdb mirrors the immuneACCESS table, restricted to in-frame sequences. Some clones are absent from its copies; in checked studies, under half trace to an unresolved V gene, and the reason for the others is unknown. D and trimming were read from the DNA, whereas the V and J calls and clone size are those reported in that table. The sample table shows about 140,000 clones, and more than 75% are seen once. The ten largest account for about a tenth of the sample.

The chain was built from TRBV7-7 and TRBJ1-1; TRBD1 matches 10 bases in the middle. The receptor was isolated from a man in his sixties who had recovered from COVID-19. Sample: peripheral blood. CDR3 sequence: CASSALKRGQGWTEAFF. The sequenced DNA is TGTGCTAGCAGCGCGCTTAAAAGGGGACAGGGGTGGACTGAAGCTTTCTTT.